The 11 T cell receptor beta chains presented below share a single source sample, sequenced in a study of blood T cell repertoires in COVID-19. The protocol was immunoSEQ multiplex PCR, while the TCRdb copy is restricted to in-frame clones and leaves out a portion. The table shows around 97,000 clones, with 75% to 90% occurring only once. Sequenced input: peripheral blood. Receptor source: a human donor in a cohort sampled during active COVID-19.

This clone appeared a single time. This chain connects TRBV30 to TRBJ1-5; D is possibly TRBD1 (5 bases). The CDR3 sequence is 14 residues long. CDR1 and CDR2 (germline): GTSNPN, SVGIG (reference sequence). The V gene lost 4 bases and the J gene lost 0 bases, with 10 bases spanning the gap. The CDR3 loop is CAWKGVNSNQPQHF. The CDR3 DNA reads as TGTGCCTGGAAAGGGGTTAATAGCAATCAGCCCCAGCATTTT.

This rearrangement joins TRBV5-1 to TRBJ1-2; D gene unclear. Germline CDR1 is SGHRS and CDR2 is YFSETQ. The CDR3 runs 16 residues. Trimming shortened V by 0 bases and J by 1 base, and 13 bases separated the two germline ends. CDR3 bases: TGCGCCAGCAGCTTGGAACCACGACGGAGTAACTATGGCTACACCTTC. This encodes CASSLEPRRSNYGYTF.

The CDR3 sequence: CASSRTGDTEAFF. The CDR3 DNA is TGTGCCAGCAGCCGGACAGGGGACACTGAAGCTTTCTTT. The chain couples TRBV7-3 to TRBJ1-1, with 9 bases lining up with TRBD1. The V segment lost 5 bases and the J segment 3 bases; nucleotides outside the gene matches: 1. The CDR3 is 13 amino acids. CDR1 and CDR2 (germline): SGHTA, FQGTGA.

The V gene is TRBV19, the J gene TRBJ2-4; TRBD2 aligns across 7 bases. Trimming took 9 bases from V and 3 from J; bases not matched to a gene: 8. The germline V gene has CDR1 LNHDA and CDR2 SQIVND (reference sequence). This CDR3 comprises 14 residues. CDR3 in amino acids: CASLSAGDKNIQYF. In DNA, the CDR3 is TGTGCCAGCCTGAGCGCGGGGGACAAAAACATTCAGTACTTC.

This chain links TRBV3-1 (or the pseudogene TRBV3-2) with TRBJ2-5, with D possibly being TRBD2 (6 bases). Germline-derived CDR1 and CDR2 are LGHDT and YNNKEL (reference sequence). CDR3 length: 13 amino acids. Trimming cost V 1 base and J 4 bases, with 7 bases left between them. This CDR3 is CASSQGGGETQYF. For the CDR3, the DNA is TGTGCCAGCAGCCAAGGGGGAGGAGAGACCCAGTACTTC.

This chain connects TRBV20-1 to TRBJ1-1; 10 bases line up with TRBD1. CDR3 size: 16 residues. V shed 3 bases, J shed 5 bases, and the junction held 12 bases outside the gene matches. CDR1 and CDR2 from the germline V gene are DFQATT and SNEGSKA (reference sequence). CDR3 residues: CSASLGPGQGKTEAFF. In DNA form, the CDR3 reads TGCAGTGCTAGTTTGGGGCCGGGACAGGGGAAAACTGAAGCTTTCTTT.

This rearrangement joins TRBV29-1 to TRBJ2-7; 7 nucleotides agree with TRBD1. The trim removed 4 bases at V and 1 base at J, leaving 16 bases unmatched. Germline V gene lookup returns CDR1 SQVTM and CDR2 ANQGSEA. The CDR3 loop spans 17 amino acids. Written as DNA, the CDR3 is TGCAGCGTTGGATATTCGATGGGAAGGGACAGTTCCTACGAGCAGTACTTC. The encoded protein is CSVGYSMGRDSSYEQYF.

The chain couples TRBV6-6 to TRBJ1-2; 9 bases line up with TRBD1. Germline loops: CDR1 MNHNY, CDR2 SVGAGI (reference sequence). Unmatched junction bases numbered 5, after V lost 6 bases and J lost 0 bases. This CDR3 is 15 amino acids long. The CDR3 nucleotides are TGTGCCAGCAGATTGGACAGGGGCGCTAACTATGGCTACACCTTC. Residues: CASRLDRGANYGYTF.

This chain links TRBV19 with TRBJ2-3; tentative D call: TRBD2 (5 bases). Trimming stripped 5 bases from V and 5 bases from J, with 14 bases between. The CDR3 sequence is 14 residues long. Germline assignment: CDR1 LNHDA and CDR2 SQIVND (reference sequence). The CDR3 DNA follows: TGTGCCAGTAGTCCGCGGGCGTCCAGAGATACGCAGTATTTT. This sequence encodes CASSPRASRDTQYF.

The V call is TRBV30, the J call TRBJ1-2; D not resolved. The CDR3 length is 13 residues. Germline lookup yields CDR1 GTSNPN and CDR2 SVGIG (reference sequence). V was cut by 3 bases and J by 8 bases, with 16 bases left in between. This CDR3 is CAWRGDWAGGYTF. The CDR3 nucleotides are TGTGCCTGGAGGGGTGACTGGGCGGGAGGCTACACCTTC.

The chain carries TRBV19 and TRBJ2-2; D unclear. The V end was cut by 8 bases, the J end by 4 bases, with 17 bases between. CDR1 and CDR2 from the germline V gene are LNHDA and SQIVND (reference sequence). This CDR3 comprises 15 residues. The CDR3 here is CASSLMLGTTGELFF. In DNA, the CDR3 is TGTGCCAGTTCCCTTATGCTGGGCACCACCGGGGAGCTGTTTTTT.